This TCR beta chain was observed in a study of T-cell memory formation after mild COVID-19. Study-level information: Largely, TCR clusters stayed within a single donor.

Of note for this clonotype: What it recognizes is unknown.

V lost 4 bases, J lost 1 base, and 20 bases stayed unmatched. Germline V CDR1 and CDR2: SGHVS, FQNEAQ. The CDR3 is 20 residues long. Overall study results and limits: Pre-infection memory already had some responding clones, implying cross-reactive memory joined.

TCRdb reprocessed the 5' RACE reads via MiXCR and lists one record per CDR3 protein. The profile shows about 390,000 distinct CDR3 sequences, approximately 16% of them singletons. The sequence came from a man between 18 and 29 years old who had mild COVID-19 (a few samples of this study predate the infection). Cell type and time point are not known. The gene calls are TRBV7-8 and TRBJ1-1, with 8 bases lining up with TRBD1. Sample: PBMCs or a T cell subset sorted from them (not recorded which). As DNA, the CDR3 is TGTGCCAGCAGCTCGAGGCAGACCCGGACAGGGATCCACGGGAACACTGAAGCTTTCTTT. Protein product: CASSSRQTRTGIHGNTEAFF.